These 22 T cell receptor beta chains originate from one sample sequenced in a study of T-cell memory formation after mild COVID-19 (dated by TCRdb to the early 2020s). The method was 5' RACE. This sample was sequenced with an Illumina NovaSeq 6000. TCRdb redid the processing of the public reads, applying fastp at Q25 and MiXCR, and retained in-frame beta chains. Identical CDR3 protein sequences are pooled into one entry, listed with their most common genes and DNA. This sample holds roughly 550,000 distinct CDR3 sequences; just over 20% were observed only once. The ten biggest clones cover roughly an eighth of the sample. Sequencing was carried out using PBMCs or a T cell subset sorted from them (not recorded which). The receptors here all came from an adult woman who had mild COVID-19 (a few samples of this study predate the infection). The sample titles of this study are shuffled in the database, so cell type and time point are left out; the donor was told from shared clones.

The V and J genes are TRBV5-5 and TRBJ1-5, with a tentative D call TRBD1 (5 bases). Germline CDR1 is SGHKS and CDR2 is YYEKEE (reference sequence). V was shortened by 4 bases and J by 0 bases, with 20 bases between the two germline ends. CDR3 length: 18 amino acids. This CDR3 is CASSRVQEARYSNQPQHF. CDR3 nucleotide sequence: TGTGCCAGCAGCCGGGTACAGGAGGCCCGGTATAGCAATCAGCCCCAGCATTTT. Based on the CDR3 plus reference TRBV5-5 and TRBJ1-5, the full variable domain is DAGVTQSPTHLIKTRGQQVTLRCSPISGHKSVSWYQQVLGQGPQFIFQYYEKEERGRGNFPDRFSARQFPNYSSELNVNALLLGDSALYLCASSRVQEARYSNQPQHFGDGTRLSIL.

CDR3 coding DNA: TGTGCCAGCAGCCTCCCTGGGCGACTATATGGCTACACCTTC. It yields the protein CASSLPGRLYGYTF. The rearrangement links TRBV11-2 to TRBJ1-2, with unresolved D. CDR1 and CDR2 from the germline V gene are SGHAT and FQNNGV. Trimming took off 5 bases at V and 5 bases at J, with 15 bases between the two ends. CDR3 size: 14 residues.

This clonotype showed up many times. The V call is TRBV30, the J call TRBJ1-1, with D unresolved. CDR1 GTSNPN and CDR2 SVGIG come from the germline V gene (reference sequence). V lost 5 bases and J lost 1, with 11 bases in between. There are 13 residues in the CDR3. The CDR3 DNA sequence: TGTGCCTGGGGACGGGGAGGGAACACTGAAGCTTTCTTT. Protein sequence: CAWGRGGNTEAFF. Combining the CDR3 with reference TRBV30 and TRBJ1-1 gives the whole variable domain SQTIHQWPATLVQPVGSPLSLECTVEGTSNPNLYWYRQAAGRGLQLLFYSVGIGQISSEVPQNLSASRPQDRQFILSSKKLLLSDSGFYLCAWGRGGNTEAFFGQGTRLTVV.

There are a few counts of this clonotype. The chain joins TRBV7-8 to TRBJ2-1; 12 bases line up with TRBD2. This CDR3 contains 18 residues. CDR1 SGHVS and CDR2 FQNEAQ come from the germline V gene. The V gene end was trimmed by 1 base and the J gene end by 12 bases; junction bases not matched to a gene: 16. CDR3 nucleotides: TGTGCCAGCAGCTTAGAAATGGTCCTAGCGGGGGGGCATTCTGGGCAGTTCTTC. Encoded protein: CASSLEMVLAGGHSGQFF.

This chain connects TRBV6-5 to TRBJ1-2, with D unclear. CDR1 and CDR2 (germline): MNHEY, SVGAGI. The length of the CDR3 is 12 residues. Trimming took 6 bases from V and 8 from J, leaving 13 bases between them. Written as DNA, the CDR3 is TGTGCCAGCAGCAGACCCCCTTTCGGCTACACCTTC. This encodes CASSRPPFGYTF.

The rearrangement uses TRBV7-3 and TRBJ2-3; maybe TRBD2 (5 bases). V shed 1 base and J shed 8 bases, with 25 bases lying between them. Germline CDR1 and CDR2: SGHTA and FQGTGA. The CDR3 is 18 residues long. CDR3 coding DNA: TGTGCCAGCAGCTTAAAGGTTGTTACGTCGGGAAGTCCGTTTACGCAGTATTTT. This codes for CASSLKVVTSGSPFTQYF.

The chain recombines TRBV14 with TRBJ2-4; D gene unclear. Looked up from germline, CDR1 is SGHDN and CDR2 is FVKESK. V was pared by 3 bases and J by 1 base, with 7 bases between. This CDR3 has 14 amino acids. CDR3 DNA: TGTGCCAGCAGCCAGGTGTTCGCCAAAAACATTCAGTACTTC. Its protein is CASSQVFAKNIQYF.

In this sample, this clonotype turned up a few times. The chain's CDR3 is CASSISVTSSYEQYF. CDR3 DNA sequence: TGTGCCAGTAGTATATCGGTCACAAGCTCCTACGAGCAGTACTTC. The rearrangement links TRBV19 to TRBJ2-7; D is unresolved. CDR1 is LNHDA, CDR2 SQIVND, per germline (reference sequence). V was trimmed by 2 bases and J by 0 bases, leaving 11 bases between them. The CDR3 loop spans 15 amino acids. The full variable domain, with the rest looked up from reference TRBV19 and TRBJ2-7, is DGGITQSPKYLFRKEGQNVTLSCEQNLNHDAMYWYRQDPGQGLRLIYYSQIVNDFQKGDIAEGYSVSREKKESFPLTVTSAQKNPTAFYLCASSISVTSSYEQYFGPGTRLTVT.

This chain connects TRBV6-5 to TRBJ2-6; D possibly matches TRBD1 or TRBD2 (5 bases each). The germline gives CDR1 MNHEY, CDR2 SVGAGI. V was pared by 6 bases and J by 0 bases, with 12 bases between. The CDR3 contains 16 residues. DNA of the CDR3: TGTGCCAGCAGACTTAACGGGGCCTCTGGGGCCAACGTCCTGACTTTC. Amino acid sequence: CASRLNGASGANVLTF.

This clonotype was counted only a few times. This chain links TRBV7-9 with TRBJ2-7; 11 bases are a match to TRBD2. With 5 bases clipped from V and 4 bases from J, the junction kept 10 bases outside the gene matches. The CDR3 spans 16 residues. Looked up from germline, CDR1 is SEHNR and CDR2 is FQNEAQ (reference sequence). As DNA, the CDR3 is TGTGCCAGCAGCATCAGTAGCGGGAGGGGGATTTACGAGCAGTACTTC. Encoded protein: CASSISSGRGIYEQYF.

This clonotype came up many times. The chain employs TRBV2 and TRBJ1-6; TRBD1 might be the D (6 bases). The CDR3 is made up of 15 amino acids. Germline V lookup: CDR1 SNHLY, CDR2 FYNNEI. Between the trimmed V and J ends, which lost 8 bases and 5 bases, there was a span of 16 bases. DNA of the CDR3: TGTGCCAGCCGCCCCGGACAGACGAATAATTCACCCCTCCACTTT. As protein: CASRPGQTNNSPLHF.

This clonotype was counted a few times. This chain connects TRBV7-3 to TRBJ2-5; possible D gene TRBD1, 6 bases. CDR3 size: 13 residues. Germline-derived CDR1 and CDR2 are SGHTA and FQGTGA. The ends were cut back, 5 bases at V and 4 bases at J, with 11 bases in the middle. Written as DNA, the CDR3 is TGTGCCAGCAGCCGGACAGCTTCAGAGACCCAGTACTTC. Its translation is CASSRTASETQYF.

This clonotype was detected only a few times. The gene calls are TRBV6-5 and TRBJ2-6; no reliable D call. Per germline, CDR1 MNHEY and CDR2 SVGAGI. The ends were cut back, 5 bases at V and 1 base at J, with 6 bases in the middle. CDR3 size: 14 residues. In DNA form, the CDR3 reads TGTGCCAGCAGTACAAATTCTGGGGCCAACGTCCTGACTTTC. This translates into CASSTNSGANVLTF.

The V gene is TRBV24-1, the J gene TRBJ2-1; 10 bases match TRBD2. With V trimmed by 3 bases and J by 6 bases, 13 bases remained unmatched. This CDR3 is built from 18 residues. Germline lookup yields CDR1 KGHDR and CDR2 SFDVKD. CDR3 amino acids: CATSDADPGLASLNEQFF. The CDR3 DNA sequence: TGTGCCACCAGTGATGCAGATCCGGGACTAGCGTCACTCAATGAGCAGTTCTTC.

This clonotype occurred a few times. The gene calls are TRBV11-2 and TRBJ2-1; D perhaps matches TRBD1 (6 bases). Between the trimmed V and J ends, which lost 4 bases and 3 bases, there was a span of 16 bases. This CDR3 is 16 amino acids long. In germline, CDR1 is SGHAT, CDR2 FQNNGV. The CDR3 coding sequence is TGTGCCAGCAGCTCCCCCGTCAGGGGCCTCTACAATGAGCAGTTCTTC. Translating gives CASSSPVRGLYNEQFF. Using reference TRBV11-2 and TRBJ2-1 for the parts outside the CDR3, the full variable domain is EAGVAQSPRYKIIEKRQSVAFWCNPISGHATLYWYQQILGQGPKLLIQFQNNGVVDDSQLPKDRFSAERLKGVDSTLKIQPAKLEDSAVYLCASSSPVRGLYNEQFFGPGTRLTVL.

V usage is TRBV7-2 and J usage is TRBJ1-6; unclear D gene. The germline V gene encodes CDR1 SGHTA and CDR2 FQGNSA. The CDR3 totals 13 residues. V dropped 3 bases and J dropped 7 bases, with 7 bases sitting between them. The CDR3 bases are TGTGCCAGCAGCTTTGATAAGAATTCACCCCTCCACTTT. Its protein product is CASSFDKNSPLHF.

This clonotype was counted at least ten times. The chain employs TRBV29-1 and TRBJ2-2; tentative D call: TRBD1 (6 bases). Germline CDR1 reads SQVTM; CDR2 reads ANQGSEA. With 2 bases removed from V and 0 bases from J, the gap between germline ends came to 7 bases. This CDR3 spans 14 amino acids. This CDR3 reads CSVERDTNTGELFF. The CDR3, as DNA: TGCAGCGTTGAACGGGACACGAACACCGGGGAGCTGTTTTTT.

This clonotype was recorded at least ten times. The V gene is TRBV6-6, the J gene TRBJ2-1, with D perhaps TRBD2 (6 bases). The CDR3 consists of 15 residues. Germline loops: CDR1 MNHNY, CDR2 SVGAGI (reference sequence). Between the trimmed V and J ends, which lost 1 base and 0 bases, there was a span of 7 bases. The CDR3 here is CASSYYGSSYNEQFF. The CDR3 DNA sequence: TGTGCCAGCAGTTACTACGGGAGCTCCTACAATGAGCAGTTCTTC.

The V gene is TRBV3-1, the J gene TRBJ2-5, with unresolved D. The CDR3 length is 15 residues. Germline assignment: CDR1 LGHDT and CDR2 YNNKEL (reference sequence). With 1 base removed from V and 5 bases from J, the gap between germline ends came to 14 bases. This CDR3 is CASSQGSVESETQYF. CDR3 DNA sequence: TGTGCCAGCAGCCAAGGCTCTGTAGAATCTGAGACCCAGTACTTC.

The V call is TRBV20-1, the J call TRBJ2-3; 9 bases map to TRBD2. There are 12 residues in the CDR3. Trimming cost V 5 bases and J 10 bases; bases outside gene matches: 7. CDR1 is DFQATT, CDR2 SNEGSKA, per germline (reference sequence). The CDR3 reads CSAYPSGTAQYF. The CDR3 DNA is TGCAGTGCTTATCCTAGCGGGACGGCGCAGTATTTT.

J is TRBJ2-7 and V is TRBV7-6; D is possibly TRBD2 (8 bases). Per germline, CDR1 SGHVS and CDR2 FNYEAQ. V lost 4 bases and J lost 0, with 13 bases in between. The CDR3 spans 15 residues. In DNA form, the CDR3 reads TGTGCCAGCAGCTCCCGGGAGGGGGCCTCCTACGAGCAGTACTTC. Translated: CASSSREGASYEQYF.

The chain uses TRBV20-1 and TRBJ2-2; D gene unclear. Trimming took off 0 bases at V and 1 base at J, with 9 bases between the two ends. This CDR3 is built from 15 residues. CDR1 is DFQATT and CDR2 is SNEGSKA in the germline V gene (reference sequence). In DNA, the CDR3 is TGCAGTGCTAGAGATATGTACGAGAACACCGGGGAGCTGTTTTTT. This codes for CSARDMYENTGELFF.